A single T cell receptor (beta chain) is shown here with its context. This entry comes from a study of T cell responses to AZD1222 COVID-19 vaccine. Measured with immunoSEQ multiplex PCR; TCRdb has only the in-frame clones, and not every one. This table holds 130,000 to 150,000 clones, 91% found once. This material consisted of peripheral blood, taken on day 0 of AZD1222 vaccination. The sequence was obtained from an adult in good health.

CDR3 loop: CASSHAASGRYNEQFF. The CDR3 nucleotides read TGTGCCAGCAGCCATGCGGCTAGCGGGCGGTACAATGAGCAGTTCTTC. The chain joins TRBV5-4 to TRBJ2-1; 8 nucleotides align to TRBD2. The CDR3 spans 16 residues. Germline CDR1 SGHNT, CDR2 YYREEE (reference sequence). The junction had 10 bases not matched to a gene; V was cut back by 4 bases and J by 4 bases.